This TCR beta chain is from a study of blood T cell repertoires in COVID-19. Study context: The samples span acute and convalescent COVID-19 from the United States, Italy and Spain. In each case, the material was cDNA or gDNA derived from T cells, B-cell-depleted T cells, or PBMCs.

Germline V gene sequence: CDR1 MGHDK, CDR2 SYGVNS. This CDR3 has 14 amino acids. V lost 1 base to trimming and J lost 6 bases, with 10 bases between them. Authors' data handling: Amplification of reference gene primers provided the estimated nucleated cell counts. TCRdb's copy holds only in-frame clones and misses some; the assay was immunoSEQ multiplex PCR. V and J calls and clone size are as listed in that table; D and trimming were resolved from the DNA. The profile shows roughly 230,000 clones, around 80% of them singletons. The J gene is TRBJ1-5, the V gene TRBV25-1; a weak D match, TRBD1 (6 bases). The clonotype was recovered from a man aged 40-49 years with acute or convalescent COVID-19. Sequenced material: peripheral blood. The CDR3 loop is CASSEWGGSQPQHF. The CDR3 coding sequence is TGTGCCAGCAGTGAATGGGGGGGCAGTCAGCCCCAGCATTTT. The full variable domain, its missing parts supplied by reference TRBV25-1 and TRBJ1-5, is EADIYQTPRYLVIGTGKKITLECSQTMGHDKMYWYQQDPGMELHLIHYSYGVNSTEKGDLSSESTVSRIRTEHFPLTLESARPSHTSQYLCASSEWGGSQPQHFGDGTRLSIL.